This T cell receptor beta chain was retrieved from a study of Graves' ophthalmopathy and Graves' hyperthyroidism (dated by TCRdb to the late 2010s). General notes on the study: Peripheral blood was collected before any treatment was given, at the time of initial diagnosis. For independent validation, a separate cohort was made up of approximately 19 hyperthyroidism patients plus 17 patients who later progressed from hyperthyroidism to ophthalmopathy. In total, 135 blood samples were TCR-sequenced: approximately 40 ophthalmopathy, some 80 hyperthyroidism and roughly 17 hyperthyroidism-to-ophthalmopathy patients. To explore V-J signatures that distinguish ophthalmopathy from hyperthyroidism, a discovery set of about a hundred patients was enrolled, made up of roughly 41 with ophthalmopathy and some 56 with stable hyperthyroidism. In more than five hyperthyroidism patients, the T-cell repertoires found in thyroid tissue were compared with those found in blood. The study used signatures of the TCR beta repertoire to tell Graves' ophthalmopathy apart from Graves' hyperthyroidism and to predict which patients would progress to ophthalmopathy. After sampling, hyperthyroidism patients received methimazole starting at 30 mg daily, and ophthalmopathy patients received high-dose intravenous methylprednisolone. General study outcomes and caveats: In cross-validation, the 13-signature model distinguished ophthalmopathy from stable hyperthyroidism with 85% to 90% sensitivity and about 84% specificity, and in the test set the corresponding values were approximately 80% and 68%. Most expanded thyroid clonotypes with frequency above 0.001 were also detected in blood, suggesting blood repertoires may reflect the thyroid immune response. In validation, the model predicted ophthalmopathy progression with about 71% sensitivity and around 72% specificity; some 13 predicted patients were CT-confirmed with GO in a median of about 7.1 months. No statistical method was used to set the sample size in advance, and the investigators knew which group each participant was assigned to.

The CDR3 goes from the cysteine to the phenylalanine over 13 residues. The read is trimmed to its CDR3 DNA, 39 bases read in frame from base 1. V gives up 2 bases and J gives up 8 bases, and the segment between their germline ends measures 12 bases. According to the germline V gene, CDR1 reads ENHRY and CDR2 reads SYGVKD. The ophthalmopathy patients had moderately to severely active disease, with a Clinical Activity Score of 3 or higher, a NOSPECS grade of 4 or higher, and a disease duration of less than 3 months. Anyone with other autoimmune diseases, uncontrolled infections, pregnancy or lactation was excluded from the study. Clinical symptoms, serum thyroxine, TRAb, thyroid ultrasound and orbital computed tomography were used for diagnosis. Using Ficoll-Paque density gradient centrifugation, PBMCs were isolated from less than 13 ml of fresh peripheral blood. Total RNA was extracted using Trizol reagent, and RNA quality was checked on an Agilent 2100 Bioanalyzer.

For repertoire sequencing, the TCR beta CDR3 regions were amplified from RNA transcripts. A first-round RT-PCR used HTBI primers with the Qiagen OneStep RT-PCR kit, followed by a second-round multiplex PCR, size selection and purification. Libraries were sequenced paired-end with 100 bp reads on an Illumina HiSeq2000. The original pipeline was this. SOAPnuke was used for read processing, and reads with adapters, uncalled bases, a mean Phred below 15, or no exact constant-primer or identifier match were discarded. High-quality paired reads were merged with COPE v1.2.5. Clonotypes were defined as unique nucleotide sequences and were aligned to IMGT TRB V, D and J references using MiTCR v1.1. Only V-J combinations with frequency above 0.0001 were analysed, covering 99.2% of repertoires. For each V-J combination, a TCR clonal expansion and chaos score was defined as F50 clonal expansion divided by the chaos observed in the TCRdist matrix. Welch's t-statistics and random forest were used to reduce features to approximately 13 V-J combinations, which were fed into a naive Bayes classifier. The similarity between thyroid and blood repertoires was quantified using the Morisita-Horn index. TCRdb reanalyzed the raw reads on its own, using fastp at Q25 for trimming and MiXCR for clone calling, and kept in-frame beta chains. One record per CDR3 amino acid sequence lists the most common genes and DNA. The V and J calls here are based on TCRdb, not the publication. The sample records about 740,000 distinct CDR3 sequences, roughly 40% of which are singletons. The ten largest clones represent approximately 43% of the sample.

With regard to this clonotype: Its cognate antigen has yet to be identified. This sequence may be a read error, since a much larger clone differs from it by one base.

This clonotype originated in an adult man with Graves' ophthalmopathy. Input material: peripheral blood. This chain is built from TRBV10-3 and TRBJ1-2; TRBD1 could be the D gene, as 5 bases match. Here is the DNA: TGTGCCATCAGTGAGGGTCGGGACGGCGGCTACACCTTC. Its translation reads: CAISEGRDGGYTF.